The sequence of this TCR beta chain was determined in a study of monozygotic twins with inflammatory bowel disease (dated by TCRdb to about 2019). Looking at the study overall: A total of roughly 28 monozygotic twin pairs were included in the full study, comprising nine German pairs (four IBD-concordant, five IBD-discordant) and 19 IBD-discordant Danish pairs. Each individual had, on average, about 151 000 unique TCRalpha sequences and 181 000 unique TCRbeta sequences available for analysis. The search for disease-associated traits relied mainly on comparing, within discordant pairs, IBD patients with their genetically identical healthy co-twins.

From each donor, a roughly 2.5 ml peripheral blood sample was collected into PAXgene tubes and kept at -80 degrees C. Without any T cell sorting, total RNA was extracted from whole blood using the PAXgene blood miRNA kit on an automated QIAcube. Peripheral blood from monozygotic twin pairs concordant or discordant for inflammatory bowel disease was subjected to deep TCRalpha and TCRbeta repertoire profiling with unique molecular barcoding. Smoking habits were recorded for all twin pairs, and individuals were classified as current, former or never smokers. The germline V gene encodes CDR1 SGDLS and CDR2 YYNGEE. From the cysteine through the phenylalanine, the CDR3 covers 14 amino acids. No coding sequence is recorded. The library relied on 5' RACE. Each TCR library was prepared from around 3,400 ng of total RNA. For each sample, cDNA synthesis was carried out in eight separate reactions using SMARTScribe reverse transcriptase. During cDNA synthesis, template switching was used to introduce unique molecular identifiers that contained a 6-nucleotide sample barcode. Two nested PCRs of about 16 and 10 cycles amplified the TCRalpha and TCRbeta cDNA, and bead purification followed each PCR. Before amplification, cDNA was treated with uracil DNA-glycosylase and purified using the QIAquick PCR purification kit. The second PCR was the step at which Illumina TruSeq-compatible adapters and sample-specific barcodes were added. TapeStation and Qubit were used to check library quality and concentration, and 4.5 to 5 ng of each library was pooled. Sequencing of the pooled libraries was done on an Illumina HiSeq2500 single-index Rapid Run using custom sequencing primers and 2 x 100 bp reads. The authors processed their data as follows. UMI-based consensus assembly with MiGEC version 1.2.6 was used to correct PCR and sequencing errors. MiXCR version 2.1.1 was used for V(D)J alignment, clonotype assembly and CDR3 extraction. Normalisation of gene usage, clonotype sharing and MAIT/NKT TCR abundance was achieved by analysing the top 1000, 10 000 and 20 000 clonotypes per sample. After downsampling to 27 000 UMIs, diversity was calculated as the inverse Simpson index using the vegan R package. Paired Mann-Whitney U tests were applied to discordant twin pairs, and Benjamini-Hochberg correction was used for multiple testing. Each entry corresponds to one CDR3 protein sequence from reads that TCRdb reprocessed, and DNA is not given. It is TCRdb's table, rather than the study itself, that gives the V and J calls and clone size. The table of this sample itemizes approximately 390,000 distinct CDR3 sequences. The biggest ten clones account for around 2.4% of the sample.

What the authors observed across the whole study: Differing immunosuppressive treatments among patients may have added background noise and inter-individual variability to the repertoires. Repertoire similarity did not differ between concordant and discordant twins, which could be due to limited statistical power. Measured by the inverse Simpson index, TCRbeta repertoire diversity was lower in IBD patients than in their healthy co-twins. Distinction between different T cell subtypes could not be achieved in the analysis. The results gave no support for a single strong signal or clonotype linked to IBD. IBD patients shared fewer clonotypes with other individuals than healthy twins did, most markedly in patients showing signs of disease activity.

In regard to this clonotype: The antigen it binds to is not known.

The origin of this receptor is a human donor with ulcerative colitis or Crohn's disease, or a healthy co-twin of an affected twin (not recorded which). The chain uses TRBV9 and TRBJ2-5; TCRdb's assignment of TRBD2 cannot be checked, as there is no DNA. The sample consisted of blood. CDR3 protein: CAGSDTGGPETQYF.